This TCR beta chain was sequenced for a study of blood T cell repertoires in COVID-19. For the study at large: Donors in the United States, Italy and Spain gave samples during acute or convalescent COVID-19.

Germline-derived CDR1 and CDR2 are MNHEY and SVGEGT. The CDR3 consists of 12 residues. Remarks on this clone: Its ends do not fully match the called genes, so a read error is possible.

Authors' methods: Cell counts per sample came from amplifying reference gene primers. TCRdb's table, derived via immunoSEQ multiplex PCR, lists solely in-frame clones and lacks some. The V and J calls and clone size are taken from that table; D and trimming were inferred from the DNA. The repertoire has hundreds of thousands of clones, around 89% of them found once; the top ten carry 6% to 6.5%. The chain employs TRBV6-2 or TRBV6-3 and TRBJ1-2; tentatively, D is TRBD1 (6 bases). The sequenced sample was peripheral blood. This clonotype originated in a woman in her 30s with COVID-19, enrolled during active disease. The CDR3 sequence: CASSWDTYGYTF. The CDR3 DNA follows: TGTGCCAGCAGTTGGGACACCTATGGTTACACCTTC.